The clone carrying this T cell receptor beta chain was seen only once. This entry is derived from a study of blood T cell repertoires in COVID-19. Sequenced by immunoSEQ multiplex PCR; TCRdb stores in-frame clones only, minus some. The table has about 110,000 clones, around 74% seen once. CDR1 is SNHLY and CDR2 is FYNNEI in the germline V gene. The ends were cut back, 7 bases at V and 0 bases at J, with 12 bases in the middle. There are 14 residues in the CDR3. The clonotype comes from a woman aged 55-69 years with acute or convalescent COVID-19. V and J are TRBV2 and TRBJ1-1, with a weak D call TRBD1 (5 bases). Sequencing was done on a sample of peripheral blood. CDR3 residues: CASIATTVNTEAFF. DNA for the CDR3: TGTGCCAGCATCGCGACGACAGTGAACACTGAAGCTTTCTTT. Filled out from reference TRBV2 and TRBJ1-1, the complete variable domain reads EPEVTQTPSHQVTQMGQEVILRCVPISNHLYFYWYRQILGQKVEFLVSFYNNEISEKSEIFDDQFSVERPDGSNFTLKIRSTKLEDSAMYFCASIATTVNTEAFFGQGTRLTVV.